The clone carrying this T cell receptor (beta chain) was seen a few times. Antigen: not known. J lost 6 bases, V lost 6 bases, and 7 bases had no gene match. Germline lookup yields CDR1 SNHLY and CDR2 FYNNEI. The CDR3 is 13 amino acids. This entry is derived from a study of T cells in Graves' hyperthyroidism and ophthalmopathy. The source material, RNA transcripts, was used to amplify TCR beta CDR3 regions. A set of HTBI primers served as the primers for a first-round RT-PCR of the TCR CDR3. TCRdb passed the multiplex PCR reads through MiXCR, listing each CDR3 protein once. Of hundreds of thousands of distinct CDR3 sequences in the sample, about 43% were seen once. Broader study findings: The blood repertoire included most of the expanded thyroid clonotypes above 0.001.

Diagnosis rested on symptoms, serum thyroxine and TRAb, thyroid ultrasound, and orbital computed tomography. The receptor was isolated from a woman under 30 with Graves' hyperthyroidism. V and J are TRBV2 and TRBJ1-2; 7 nucleotides align to TRBD1. The sample consisted of peripheral blood or thyroid tissue (not recorded which). The DNA for the CDR3 is TGTGCCAGCAGCCTGGACAGGATGGATGGCTACACCTTC. This sequence encodes CASSLDRMDGYTF.